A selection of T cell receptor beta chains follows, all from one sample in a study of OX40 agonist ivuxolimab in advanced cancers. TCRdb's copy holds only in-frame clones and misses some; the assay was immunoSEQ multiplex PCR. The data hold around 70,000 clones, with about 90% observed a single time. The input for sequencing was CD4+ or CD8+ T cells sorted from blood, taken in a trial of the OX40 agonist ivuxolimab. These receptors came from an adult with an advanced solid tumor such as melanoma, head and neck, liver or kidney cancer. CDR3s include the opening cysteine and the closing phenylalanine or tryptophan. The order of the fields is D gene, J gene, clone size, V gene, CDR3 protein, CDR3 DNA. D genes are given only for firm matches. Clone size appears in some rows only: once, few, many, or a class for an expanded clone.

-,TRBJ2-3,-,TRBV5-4,CASSLGGAGGDTQYF,TGTGCCAGCAGCTTGGGGGGGGCTGGGGGAGATACGCAGTATTTT
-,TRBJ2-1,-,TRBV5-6,CASSLFWGVQGKGNEQFF,TGTGCCAGCAGCTTGTTTTGGGGAGTCCAGGGGAAGGGAAATGAGCAGTTCTTC
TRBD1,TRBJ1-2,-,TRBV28,CASSINGQAKGYGYTF,TGTGCCAGCAGCATAAACGGACAGGCCAAGGGTTATGGCTACACCTTC
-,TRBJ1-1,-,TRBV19,CASRTGQFAEAFF,TGTGCCAGTAGGACCGGACAGTTCGCTGAAGCTTTCTTT
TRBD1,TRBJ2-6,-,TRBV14,CASSPHPGQGVVNVLTF,TGTGCCAGCAGTCCTCACCCGGGACAGGGTGTAGTCAACGTCCTGACTTTC
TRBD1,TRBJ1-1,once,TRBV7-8,CASSDQGGGTEAFF,TGTGCCAGCAGCGACCAGGGGGGGGGAACTGAAGCTTTCTTT
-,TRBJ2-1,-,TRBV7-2,CASSPRGQRRQFF,TGTGCCAGCAGCCCAAGAGGACAACGGAGGCAGTTCTTC
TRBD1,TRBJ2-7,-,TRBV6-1,CASRAHGTVSYEQYF,TGTGCCAGCAGGGCTCACGGGACAGTCTCCTACGAGCAGTACTTC
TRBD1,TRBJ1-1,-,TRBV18,CASCYRGENTEAFF,TGTGCCAGCTGTTACAGGGGAGAGAACACTGAAGCTTTCTTT
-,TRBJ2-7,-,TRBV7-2,CASKSGVYEQYF,TGTGCCAGCAAATCGGGGGTCTACGAGCAGTACTTC
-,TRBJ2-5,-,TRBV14,CASSQTRPLKGETQYF,TGTGCCAGCAGCCAAACTAGGCCCCTCAAGGGAGAGACCCAGTACTTC
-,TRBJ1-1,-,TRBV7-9,CASSSLGVSTGRTEAFF,TGTGCCAGCAGCTCCTTGGGGGTCTCGACAGGCAGGACTGAAGCTTTCTTT
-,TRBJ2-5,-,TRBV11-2,CASSLRETQYF,TGTGCCAGCAGCTTAAGAGAGACCCAGTACTTC
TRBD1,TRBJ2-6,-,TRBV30,CAWSRDRVSGANVLTF,TGTGCCTGGAGTAGGGACAGAGTGTCTGGGGCCAACGTCCTGACTTTC
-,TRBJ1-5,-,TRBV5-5,CASSFDRVYQPQHF,TGTGCCAGCAGCTTCGATAGGGTCTATCAGCCCCAGCATTTT
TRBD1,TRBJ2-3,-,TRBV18,CASSPPPGTGATRDTQYF,TGTGCCAGCTCACCACCGCCGGGGACAGGGGCCACCAGGGATACGCAGTATTTT
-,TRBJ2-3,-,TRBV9,CASSVTRLSTDTQYF,TGTGCCAGCAGCGTAACCCGTCTCAGCACAGATACGCAGTATTTT
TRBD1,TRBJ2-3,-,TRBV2,CASSDATGPTDTQYF,TGTGCCAGCAGTGATGCGACAGGGCCCACAGATACGCAGTATTTT
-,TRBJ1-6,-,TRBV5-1,CASSSAGQENSPLHF,TGCGCCAGCAGTTCGGCAGGGCAAGAAAATTCACCCCTCCACTTT
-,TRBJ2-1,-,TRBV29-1,CSGQGGGGEQFF,TGCAGCGGCCAGGGAGGGGGGGGAGAGCAGTTCTTC
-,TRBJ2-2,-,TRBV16,CASSQESTGELFF,TGTGCCAGCAGCCAGGAGAGCACCGGGGAGCTGTTTTTT
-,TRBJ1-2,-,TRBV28,CASRMTQTNYGYTF,TGTGCCAGCAGGATGACACAAACTAACTATGGCTACACCTTC
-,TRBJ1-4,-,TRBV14,CASSQTTTNEKLFF,TGTGCCAGCAGCCAAACGACAACTAATGAAAAACTGTTTTTT
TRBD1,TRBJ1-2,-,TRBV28,CASSPSPFFGRNGTGLGYTF,TGTGCCAGCAGCCCAAGCCCCTTTTTTGGTCGTAACGGGACAGGGCTTGGCTACACCTTC
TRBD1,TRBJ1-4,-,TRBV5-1,CASSQGQGNEKLFF,TGCGCCAGCAGCCAGGGACAGGGAAACGAAAAACTGTTTTTT
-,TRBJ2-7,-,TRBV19,CASSSRDLNYEQYF,TGTGCCAGTAGCAGCCGGGACTTGAACTACGAGCAGTACTTC
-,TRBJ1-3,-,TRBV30,CAWSLMTSGNTIYF,TGTGCCTGGAGTTTAATGACCTCTGGAAACACCATATATTTT
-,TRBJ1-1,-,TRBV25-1,CASSGIFEAFF,TGTGCCAGCAGTGGGATCTTTGAAGCTTTCTTT
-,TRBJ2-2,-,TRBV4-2,CASSHPLEVASGELFF,TGTGCCAGCAGCCACCCACTAGAGGTCGCGTCCGGGGAGCTGTTTTTT
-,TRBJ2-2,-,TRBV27,CASRLGTANTGELFF,TGTGCCAGCAGGCTTGGTACAGCGAACACCGGGGAGCTGTTTTTT
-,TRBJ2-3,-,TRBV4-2,CASSQEKASTDTQYF,TGTGCCAGCAGCCAAGAGAAGGCTAGCACAGATACGCAGTATTTT
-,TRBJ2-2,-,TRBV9,CASSDSDRPNTGELFF,TGTGCCAGCAGCGATTCCGACAGGCCGAACACCGGGGAGCTGTTTTTT
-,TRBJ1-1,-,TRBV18,CASSPREGTEAFF,TGTGCCAGCTCACCAAGGGAGGGGACTGAAGCTTTCTTT
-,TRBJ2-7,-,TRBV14,CASSQAEYMQYF,TGTGCCAGCAGCCAAGCGGAGTATATGCAGTACTTC
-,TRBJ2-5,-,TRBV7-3,CASSSKTTGRGETQYF,TGTGCCAGCAGCTCGAAGACGACAGGGAGGGGAGAGACCCAGTACTTC
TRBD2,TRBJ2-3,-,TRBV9,CASSVRGDGSGWGTDTQYF,TGTGCCAGCAGCGTACGGGGGGATGGAAGCGGATGGGGCACAGATACGCAGTATTTT
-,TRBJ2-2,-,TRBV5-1,CASEGTNTGELFF,TGCGCCAGCGAGGGGACTAACACCGGGGAGCTGTTTTTT
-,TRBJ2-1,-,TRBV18,CASSPNRNEQFF,TGTGCCAGCTCCCCGAACCGGAATGAGCAGTTCTTC
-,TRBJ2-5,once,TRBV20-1,CSAPTGDTQYF,TGCAGTGCTCCGACTGGAGACACCCAGTACTTC